This T cell receptor beta chain was retrieved from a study of blood T cell repertoires in COVID-19. The authors' processing: Amplified reference gene primers provided the basis for estimating nucleated cell counts. This table comes from immunoSEQ multiplex PCR, and its TCRdb copy is limited to in-frame clones, with some not included. The V and J calls and clone size come from that table; D and trimming were worked out from the DNA. The sample shows over 200,000 clones, 75% to 95% of them seen only once. Seattle's cohort entered during active infection and was followed longitudinally. The ends were cut back, 10 bases at V and 3 bases at J, with 25 bases in the middle. The germline V gene encodes CDR1 MGHDK and CDR2 SYGVNS. This CDR3 is built from 16 residues.

The chain is built from TRBV25-1 and TRBJ2-7; the D gene is possibly TRBD2 (8 bases). This TCR was sampled from a person aged 18-35 years with COVID-19, enrolled during active disease. The specimen was peripheral blood. As DNA, the CDR3 is TGTGCCACCTCAGGGACAGTTAGCGGGAAGTTCTACGAGCAGTACTTC. Its translation: CATSGTVSGKFYEQYF.